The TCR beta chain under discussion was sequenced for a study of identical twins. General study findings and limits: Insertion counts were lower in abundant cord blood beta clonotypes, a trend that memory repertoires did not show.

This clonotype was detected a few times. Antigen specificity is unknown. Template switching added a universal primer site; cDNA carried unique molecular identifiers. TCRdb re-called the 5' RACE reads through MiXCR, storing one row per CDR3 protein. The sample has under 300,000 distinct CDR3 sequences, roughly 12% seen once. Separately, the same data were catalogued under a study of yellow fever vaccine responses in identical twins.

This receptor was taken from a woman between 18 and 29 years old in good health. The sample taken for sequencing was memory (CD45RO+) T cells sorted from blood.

CDR3 sequence (DNA): TGTGCCAGCAGCTTAGACTCCAGGGGGGGCGAGCAGTACTTC. Encoded protein: CASSLDSRGGEQYF. The rearrangement uses TRBV11-2 and TRBJ2-7; the D gene could be TRBD1 or TRBD2 (7 bases each). Trimming removed 0 bases from V and 6 bases from J, with 12 bases in between. The CDR3 contains 14 residues. Germline-derived CDR1 and CDR2 are SGHAT and FQNNGV. The full variable domain, its missing parts supplied by reference TRBV11-2 and TRBJ2-7, is EAGVAQSPRYKIIEKRQSVAFWCNPISGHATLYWYQQILGQGPKLLIQFQNNGVVDDSQLPKDRFSAERLKGVDSTLKIQPAKLEDSAVYLCASSLDSRGGEQYFGPGTRLTVT.